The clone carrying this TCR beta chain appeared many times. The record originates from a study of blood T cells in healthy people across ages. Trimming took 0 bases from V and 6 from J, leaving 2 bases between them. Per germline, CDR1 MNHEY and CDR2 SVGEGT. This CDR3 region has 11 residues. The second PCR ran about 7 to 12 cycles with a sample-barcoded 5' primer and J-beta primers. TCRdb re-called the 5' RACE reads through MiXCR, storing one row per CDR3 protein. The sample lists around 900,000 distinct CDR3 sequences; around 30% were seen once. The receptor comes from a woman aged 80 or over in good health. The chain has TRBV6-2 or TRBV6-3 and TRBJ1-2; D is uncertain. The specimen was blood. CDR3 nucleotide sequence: TGTGCCAGCAGTTACTCGGATGGCTACACCTTC. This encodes CASSYSDGYTF.